This entry is about one T cell receptor (beta chain). The record originates from a study of shared T cell receptors in the human thymus. With 1 base removed from V and 2 bases from J, the gap between germline ends came to 12 bases. CDR3 length equals 15 residues. Germline V gives CDR1 SGHAT, CDR2 FQNNGV. Libraries were prepared by immunoSEQ multiplex PCR; TCRdb keeps only in-frame clonotypes and omits some of them. The sample records about 660,000 clones, over 75% being singletons. In addition, the sample was reused for a study of human thymus T cells. Turning to that study: Across thymic and blood repertoires, the usage of V and J genes appeared to be biased. Thymic repertoires of unrelated individuals were reported in related research to overlap highly.

The rearrangement uses TRBV11-2 and TRBJ2-7; D may be TRBD1 (6 bases). This sequence was found in a boy under two years old with a congenital heart defect. Specimen: thymocytes. CDR3: CASSLGRGKPYEQYF. CDR3 in DNA: TGTGCCAGCAGCTTAGGCAGGGGTAAACCCTACGAGCAGTACTTC.